What follows are 18 T cell receptor beta chains derived from one specimen sequenced in a study of T cell repertoires in cytomegalovirus infection. Using its own MiXCR run on the reads, TCRdb lists one record per CDR3 protein. The sample carries about 140,000 distinct CDR3 sequences, about 6.5% recorded once. Material for sequencing was PBMCs. Source of these receptors: a human donor in good health (CMV status not recorded). Some clones in this sample may be carry-over from other donors' samples.

This clonotype appeared many times. This sequence joins TRBV7-9 and TRBJ2-7; 10 positions agree with TRBD1. The junction had 9 bases not matched to a gene; V was cut back by 5 bases and J by 2 bases. The germline V gene encodes CDR1 SEHNR and CDR2 FQNEAQ (reference sequence). The CDR3 covers 16 residues. The CDR3: CASSPPGQGSTYEQYF. CDR3 in DNA: TGTGCCAGCAGCCCACCGGGACAGGGGTCCACCTACGAGCAGTACTTC.

The V and J genes are TRBV29-1 and TRBJ1-1, with D uncertain. This CDR3 is built from 13 residues. Trimming left V 3 bases short and J 2 bases short, with 10 bases between. CDR1 and CDR2 (germline): SQVTM, ANQGSEA. The CDR3 region has the DNA TGCAGCGTTGATCTCGTGGGTAACACTGAAGCTTTCTTT. This encodes CSVDLVGNTEAFF.

In this sample, this clonotype turned up many times. The genes are TRBV5-5 and TRBJ1-2; the match to TRBD1 covers 7 bases. The CDR3 contains 15 residues. Germline V gives CDR1 SGHKS, CDR2 YYEKEE (reference sequence). The ends lost 0 bases at V and 6 bases at J; junction bases unmatched: 8. The CDR3 DNA sequence: TGTGCCAGCAGCTTGGGCCGGCAGGGGGTTAATGGCTACACCTTC. Its translation: CASSLGRQGVNGYTF. The variable domain in full, with the rest retrieved from reference TRBV5-5 and TRBJ1-2, is DAGVTQSPTHLIKTRGQQVTLRCSPISGHKSVSWYQQVLGQGPQFIFQYYEKEERGRGNFPDRFSARQFPNYSSELNVNALLLGDSALYLCASSLGRQGVNGYTFGSGTRLTVV.

This clonotype qualifies as medium-sized. In DNA form, the CDR3 reads TGTGCCAGCAGCTCCCTAGCGGGACAGGGGGAAGAGACCCAGTACTTC. This translates into CASSSLAGQGEETQYF. The chain combines TRBV7-8 with TRBJ2-5; 11 bases map to TRBD1. CDR1 SGHVS and CDR2 FQNEAQ come from the germline V gene. The J segment lost 3 bases and the V segment lost 4 bases, leaving 7 bases of the junction unmatched. The CDR3 spans 16 residues.

Many counts were recorded for this clonotype. The chain has TRBV28 and TRBJ1-1; D is unresolved. The CDR3 length is 12 residues. V lost 3 bases and J lost 11, with 13 bases in between. Germline V gene lookup returns CDR1 MDHEN and CDR2 SYDVKM. The CDR3 spells CASSFNRDTAFF. CDR3 nucleotides: TGTGCCAGCAGTTTTAACCGGGATACCGCTTTCTTT.

DNA for the CDR3: TGCAGCCGTTGGTCTCAGGGCAATGGCTACACCTTC. Protein product: CSRWSQGNGYTF. The rearrangement joins TRBV29-1 to TRBJ1-2; tentatively, D is TRBD1 (5 bases). V was pared by 8 bases and J by 6 bases, with 16 bases between. Germline values: CDR1 SQVTM, CDR2 ANQGSEA. This CDR3 has 12 residues.

This clonotype was seen ten or more times. The V gene is TRBV27, the J gene TRBJ1-1, with 7 bases that match TRBD1. The CDR3 contains 13 residues. Germline lookup yields CDR1 MNHEY and CDR2 SMNVEV (reference sequence). The V gene end was trimmed by 2 bases and the J gene end by 8 bases; junction bases not matched to a gene: 5. CDR3 sequence reads: CASSLDREHEAFF. The CDR3 region has the DNA TGTGCCAGCAGTTTAGACAGGGAGCACGAAGCTTTCTTT.

This clonotype has at least ten counts. The chain has TRBV20-1 and TRBJ1-5, with D uncertain. This CDR3 contains 16 residues. V lost 3 bases, J lost 0 bases, and 15 bases lay in between. Germline V lookup: CDR1 DFQATT, CDR2 SNEGSKA (reference sequence). The CDR3 bases are TGCAGTGCTAGGCGGGGAGGGATCGATAGCAATCAGCCCCAGCATTTT. It is translated as CSARRGGIDSNQPQHF.

This clonotype has ten or more counts. The CDR3 here is CASSFAASGGNIQYF. CDR3 DNA sequence: TGTGCCAGCAGCTTTGCAGCTAGCGGGGGAAACATTCAGTACTTC. The chain joins TRBV7-2 to TRBJ2-4; 10 positions match TRBD2. Germline V gene data show CDR1 as SGHTA and CDR2 as FQGNSA. V dropped 3 bases and J dropped 6; count of bases not matched to a gene: 5. This CDR3 is 15 amino acids long.

About this clonotype: One junction end does not reproduce the germline sequence, and a read error may be involved. This sequence joins TRBV28 and TRBJ2-7; D not resolved. This CDR3 contains 14 residues. Germline lookup yields CDR1 MDHEN and CDR2 SYDVKM. CDR3 amino acids: CASSASVISRAPDF. DNA of the CDR3: TGTGCCAGCAGCGCCTCCGTTATTAGCCGGGCCCCGGACTTC.

This clonotype has a handful of counts. This sequence joins TRBV4-3 and TRBJ2-3; no reliable D call. From germline, CDR1 is LGHNA and CDR2 YSLEER. Trimming stripped 0 bases from V and 4 bases from J, with 5 bases between. This CDR3 is built from 13 residues. CDR3 sequence reads: CASSQEAPDTQYF. The DNA for the CDR3 is TGCGCCAGCAGCCAAGAAGCCCCAGATACGCAGTATTTT.

On this clonotype itself: The CDR3 ends on some other residue instead of the conserved phenylalanine or tryptophan, so this is likely a read error. The chain carries TRBV7-2 and TRBJ2-7; 9 bases fit TRBD1. The CDR3 length is 15 residues. CDR1 is SGHTA and CDR2 is FQGNSA in the germline V gene. V was pared by 4 bases and J by 4 bases, with 8 bases of the junction left unmatched. CDR3 sequence (DNA): TGTGCCAGCAGCTCCCGGGACAGGGAGGATTACGAGCAGTACTTG. Translated, it gives CASSSRDREDYEQYL.

The rearrangement links TRBV28 to TRBJ2-2; D is undetermined. Per germline, CDR1 MDHEN and CDR2 SYDVKM. Trimming cost V 6 bases and J 3 bases, with 11 bases left between them. The CDR3 is made up of 14 amino acids. The CDR3 nucleotides are TGTGCCAGCAGCCTTGGTCGGTACACCGGGGAGCTGTTTTTT. Encoded protein: CASSLGRYTGELFF. Combining the CDR3 with reference TRBV28 and TRBJ2-2 gives the whole variable domain DVKVTQSSRYLVKRTGEKVFLECVQDMDHENMFWYRQDPGLGLRLIYFSYDVKMKEKGDIPEGYSVSREKKERFSLILESASTNQTSMYLCASSLGRYTGELFFGEGSRLTVL.

The chain is built from TRBV29-1 and TRBJ2-1; 9 bases map to TRBD1. The CDR3 consists of 14 residues. Germline V gives CDR1 SQVTM, CDR2 ANQGSEA. V shed 2 bases, J shed 6 bases, and the junction held 5 bases outside the gene matches. The CDR3 loop is CSVEFGTGSNEQFF. For the CDR3, the DNA is TGCAGCGTTGAATTTGGGACAGGGAGCAATGAGCAGTTCTTC.

This chain links TRBV14 with TRBJ1-1; possible D gene TRBD1, 5 bases. Trimming cost V 0 bases and J 12 bases, with 14 bases left between them. This CDR3 has 13 amino acids. Germline V gene lookup returns CDR1 SGHDN and CDR2 FVKESK. CDR3 DNA: TGTGCCAGCAGCCAAGATATGGGACGAAGGCCTTTCTTT. This gives the protein CASSQDMGRRPFF.

This clonotype was picked up many times. The chain couples TRBV12-3 or TRBV12-4 to TRBJ1-2; no clear D gene. V lost 1 base, J lost 9 bases, and 12 bases lay in between. The CDR3 length is 13 residues. The CDR3 nucleotides read TGTGCCAGCAGTTTAGTAGGGTCAGAAAGCTACACCTTC. Encoded protein: CASSLVGSESYTF.

This clonotype was seen repeatedly, ten times or more. The chain carries TRBV13 and TRBJ1-3; D gene uncertain. This CDR3 has 16 amino acids. V lost 3 bases and J 0 bases, leaving 12 bases between the germline ends. Germline V gene sequence: CDR1 PRHDT, CDR2 FYEKMQ (reference sequence). The CDR3 nucleotides read TGTGCCAGCAGCTTCTCGATGACGGACTCTGGAAACACCATATATTTT. Amino acid sequence: CASSFSMTDSGNTIYF.

This clonotype has only a few counts. The chain employs TRBV15 and TRBJ1-1; D remains unclear. CDR3 length: 15 amino acids. V lost 0 bases and J lost 2, with 10 bases in between. CDR1 is LNHNV, CDR2 YYDKDF, per germline (reference sequence). CDR3 protein: CATSREGRPNTEAFF. CDR3 coding DNA: TGTGCCACCAGCAGAGAAGGGAGGCCCAACACTGAAGCTTTCTTT.